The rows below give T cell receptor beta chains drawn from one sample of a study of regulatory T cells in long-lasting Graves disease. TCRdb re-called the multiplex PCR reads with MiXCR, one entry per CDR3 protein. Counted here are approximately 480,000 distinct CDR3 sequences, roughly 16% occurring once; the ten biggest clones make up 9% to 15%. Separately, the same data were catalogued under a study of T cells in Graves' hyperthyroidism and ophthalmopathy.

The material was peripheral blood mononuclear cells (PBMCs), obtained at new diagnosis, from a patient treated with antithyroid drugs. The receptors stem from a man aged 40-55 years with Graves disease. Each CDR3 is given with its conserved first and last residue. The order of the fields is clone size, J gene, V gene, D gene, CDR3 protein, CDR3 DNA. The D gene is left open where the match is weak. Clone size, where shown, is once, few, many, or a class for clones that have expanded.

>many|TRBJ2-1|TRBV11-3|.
CASSLVGASYEQFF
TGTGCCAGCAGCTTAGTTGGAGCGAGTTATGAGCAGTTCTTC
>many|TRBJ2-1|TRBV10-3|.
CAIRSPGERNEQFF
TGTGCCATCAGAAGCCCGGGAGAGCGCAATGAGCAGTTCTTC
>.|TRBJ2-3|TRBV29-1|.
CSVAGVTSTDTQYF
TGCAGCGTGGCAGGCGTCACTAGCACAGATACGCAGTATTTT
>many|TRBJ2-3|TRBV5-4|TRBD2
CASSTGLAGGSFSTDTQYF
TGTGCCAGCAGCACCGGACTAGCGGGAGGGTCTTTTAGCACAGATACGCAGTATTTT
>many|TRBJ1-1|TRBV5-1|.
CASSGTGSTEAFF
TGCGCCAGCAGCGGAACAGGGAGCACTGAAGCTTTCTTT
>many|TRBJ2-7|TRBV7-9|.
CASDQESYEQYF
TGTGCCAGCGACCAAGAAAGCTACGAGCAGTACTTC
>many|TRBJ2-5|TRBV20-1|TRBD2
CSARSVTSGRAGAQYF
TGCAGTGCTAGATCCGTGACTAGCGGGAGGGCGGGCGCCCAGTACTTC
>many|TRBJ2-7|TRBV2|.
CASSDWIYEQYF
TGTGCCAGCAGTGACTGGATCTACGAGCAGTACTTC
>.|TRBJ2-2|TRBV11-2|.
CAALDSNTGELFF
TGTGCCGCCCTGGACTCGAACACCGGGGAGCTGTTTTTT
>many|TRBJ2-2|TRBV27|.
CASSLDDGDTGELFF
TGTGCCAGCAGTTTAGACGACGGAGACACCGGGGAGCTGTTTTTT
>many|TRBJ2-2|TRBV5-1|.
CASSFGDTLNTGELFF
TGCGCCAGCAGCTTCGGGGACACCTTGAACACCGGGGAGCTGTTTTTT
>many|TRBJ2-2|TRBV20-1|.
CSARVGNTNTGELFF
TGCAGTGCTAGAGTGGGGAACACGAACACCGGGGAGCTGTTTTTT
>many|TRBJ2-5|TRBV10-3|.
CAISDRGAETQYF
TGTGCCATCAGTGATCGGGGGGCAGAGACCCAGTACTTC
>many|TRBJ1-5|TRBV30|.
CAWTQGFSNQPQHF
TGTGCCTGGACTCAGGGGTTCAGCAATCAGCCCCAGCATTTT
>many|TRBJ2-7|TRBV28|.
CASSPGLVKYF
TGTGCCAGCAGCCCTGGACTGGTTAAGTACTTC
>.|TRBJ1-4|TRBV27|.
CASSRVSNEKLFF
TGTGCCAGCAGCAGGGTTTCTAATGAAAAACTGTTTTTT
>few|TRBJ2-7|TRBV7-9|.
CASSIGIHEQYF
TGTGCCAGCAGTATAGGTATCCACGAGCAGTACTTC
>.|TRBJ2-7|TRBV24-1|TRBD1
CATSDSDRGSYEQYF
TGTGCCACCAGTGATTCGGACAGGGGTTCCTACGAGCAGTACTTC
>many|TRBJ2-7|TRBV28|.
CASSPQDRAYEQYF
TGTGCCAGCAGTCCCCAGGACAGAGCCTACGAGCAGTACTTC
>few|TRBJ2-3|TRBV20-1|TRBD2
CSARDRGGRAKDTQYF
TGCAGTGCTAGAGATCGTGGCGGGAGGGCGAAAGATACGCAGTATTTT
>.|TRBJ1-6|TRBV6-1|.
CASIKDPGMANSPLHF
TGTGCCAGCATCAAAGACCCAGGGATGGCTAATTCACCCCTCCACTTT
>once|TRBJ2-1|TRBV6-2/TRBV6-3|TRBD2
CASSYSRDRRTSGRAYNEQFF
TGTGCCAGCAGTTACTCCCGGGACAGGAGGACTAGCGGGAGGGCCTACAATGAGCAGTTCTTC
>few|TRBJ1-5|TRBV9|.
CASSAAIGQPQHF
TGTGCCAGCAGCGCCGCTATAGGGCAGCCCCAGCATTTT
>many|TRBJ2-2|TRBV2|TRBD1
CASSGDRTSEELFF
TGTGCCAGCAGCGGGGACAGGACCTCGGAGGAGCTGTTTTTT
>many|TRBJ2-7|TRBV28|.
CASSFVRQGGFEQYF
TGTGCCAGCAGTTTCGTCCGGCAGGGTGGGTTCGAGCAGTACTTC
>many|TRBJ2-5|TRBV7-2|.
CASSLGLATQETQYF
TGTGCCAGCAGCTTAGGGCTAGCTACCCAAGAGACCCAGTACTTC
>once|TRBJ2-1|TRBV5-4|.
CASSPSSRNEQFF
TGTGCCAGCAGCCCCTCTAGCCGTAATGAGCAGTTCTTC
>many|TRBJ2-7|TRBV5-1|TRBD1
CASRLSGQGTYEQYF
TGCGCCAGCAGGTTATCTGGACAGGGGACCTACGAGCAGTACTTC
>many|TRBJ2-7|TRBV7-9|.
CASSTPGAREQYF
TGTGCCAGCAGCACACCCGGGGCCCGGGAGCAGTACTTC
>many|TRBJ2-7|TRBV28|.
CASSLSDEQYF
TGTGCCAGCAGCTTATCGGACGAGCAGTACTTC
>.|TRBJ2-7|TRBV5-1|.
CASSLGGSPPYEQYF
TGCGCCAGCAGCTTGGGCGGGTCACCTCCCTACGAGCAGTACTTC
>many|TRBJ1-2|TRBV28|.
CASSTDSNYGYTF
TGTGCCAGCAGCACCGATAGTAACTATGGCTACACCTTC
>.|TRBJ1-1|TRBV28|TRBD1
CAGNFFDRGNTEAFF
TGTGCCGGCAATTTCTTCGACAGGGGGAACACTGAAGCTTTCTTT
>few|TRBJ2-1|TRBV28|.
CASSLSPGPLNEQFF
TGTGCCAGCAGTTTATCCCCGGGACCACTTAATGAGCAGTTCTTC
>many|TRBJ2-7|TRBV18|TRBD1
CTSSPLGTGTYEQYF
TGTACCAGCTCACCACTAGGGACAGGGACCTACGAGCAGTACTTC
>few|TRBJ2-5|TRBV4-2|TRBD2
CASSQVAGDPRETQYF
TGTGCCAGCAGCCAAGTAGCGGGAGACCCCCGAGAGACCCAGTACTTC
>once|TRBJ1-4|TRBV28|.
CASSLRGATNEKLFF
TGTGCCAGCAGCCTCCGTGGTGCAACTAATGAAAAACTGTTTTTT
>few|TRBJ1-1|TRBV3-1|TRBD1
CASSQRDRGTEAFF
TGTGCCAGCAGCCAACGGGACAGGGGGACTGAAGCTTTCTTT
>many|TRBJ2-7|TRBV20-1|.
CSASGEGQGYEQYF
TGCAGTGCTAGTGGGGAGGGCCAGGGGTACGAGCAGTACTTC
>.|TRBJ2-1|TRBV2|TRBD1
CASSTGTGDYNEQFF
TGTGCCAGCAGTACCGGGACAGGAGACTACAATGAGCAGTTCTTC
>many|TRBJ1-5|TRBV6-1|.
CASRERAEGRNQPQHF
TGTGCCAGCAGGGAGAGGGCGGAGGGCCGCAATCAGCCCCAGCATTTT
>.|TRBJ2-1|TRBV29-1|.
CSVEPTRNEQFF
TGCAGCGTTGAACCGACACGGAATGAGCAGTTCTTC
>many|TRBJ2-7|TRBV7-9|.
CASSNPGTAYEQYF
TGTGCCAGCAGCAACCCTGGGACCGCCTACGAGCAGTACTTC
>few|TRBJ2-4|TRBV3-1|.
CASSGSIIQYF
TGTGCCAGCTCGGGTAGTATCATTCAGTACTTC